There are a few counts of the clone carrying this T cell receptor (beta chain). What it recognizes is unknown. A single record per CDR3 protein comes from TCRdb applying MiXCR to the 5' RACE reads. Of about 10,000 distinct CDR3 sequences listed, approximately 24% were seen once; the top ten hold roughly an eighth. The data were obtained in a study of neurological immune-mediated disorders. General observations from the study: The greatest degree of TCR clonal expansion was observed in HTLV-1-associated myelopathy, with the lowest in multiple sclerosis, below that of healthy controls. Subjects shared no identical expanded-clone CDR3 amino acid sequences, suggesting private TCR-beta repertoires in all groups.

This CDR3 is built from 17 residues. The clonotype was recovered from a middle-aged woman with multiple sclerosis. The chain joins TRBV21-1 to TRBJ2-6; the D segment call TRBD1 is taken from the table without a DNA check. TRBV21-1 is a pseudogene locus. Sequences were obtained from CD8+ T cells from blood. CDR3 in amino acids: CASSKGRGLSGANVLTF. CDR3 coding DNA: TGTGCCAGCAGTAAGGGCAGGGGGCTATCTGGGGCCAACGTCCTGACTTTC.